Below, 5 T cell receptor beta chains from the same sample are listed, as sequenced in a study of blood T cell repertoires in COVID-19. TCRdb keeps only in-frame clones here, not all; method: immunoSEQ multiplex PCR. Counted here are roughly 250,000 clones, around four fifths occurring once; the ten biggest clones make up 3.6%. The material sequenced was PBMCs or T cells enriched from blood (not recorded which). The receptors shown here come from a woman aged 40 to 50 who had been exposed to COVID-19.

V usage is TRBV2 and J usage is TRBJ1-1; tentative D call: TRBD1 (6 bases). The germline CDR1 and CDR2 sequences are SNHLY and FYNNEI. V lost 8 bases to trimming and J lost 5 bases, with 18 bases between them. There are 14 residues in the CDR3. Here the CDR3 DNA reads TGTGCCAGCCAAGGGGGACCCCAAGGAACTGAAGCTTTCTTT. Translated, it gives CASQGGPQGTEAFF.

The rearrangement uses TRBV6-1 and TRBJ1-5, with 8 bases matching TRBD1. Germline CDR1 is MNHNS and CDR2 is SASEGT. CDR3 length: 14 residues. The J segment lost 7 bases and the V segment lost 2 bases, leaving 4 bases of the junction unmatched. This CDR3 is CASSEQGAEQPQHF. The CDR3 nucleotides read TGTGCCAGCAGTGAACAGGGGGCCGAACAGCCCCAGCATTTT.

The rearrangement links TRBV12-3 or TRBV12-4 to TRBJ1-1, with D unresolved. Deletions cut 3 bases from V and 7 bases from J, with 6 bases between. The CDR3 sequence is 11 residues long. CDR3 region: CASSLNFEAFF. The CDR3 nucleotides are TGTGCCAGCAGTTTGAACTTTGAAGCTTTCTTT.

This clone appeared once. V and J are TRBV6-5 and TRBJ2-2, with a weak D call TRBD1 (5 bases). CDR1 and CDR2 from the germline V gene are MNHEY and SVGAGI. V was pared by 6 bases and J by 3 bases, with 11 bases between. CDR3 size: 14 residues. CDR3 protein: CASSPTGYTGELFF. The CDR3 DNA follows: TGTGCCAGCAGCCCCACAGGCTACACCGGGGAGCTGTTTTTT.

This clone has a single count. DNA for the CDR3: TGTGCCAGCTCAGGACAGACAGGGGATGGAAACACCATATATTTT. It codes for CASSGQTGDGNTIYF. The chain recombines TRBV18 with TRBJ1-3; 8 nucleotides match TRBD1. The CDR3 totals 15 residues. Losses at the gene ends were 5 bases for V and 3 bases for J; bases not matched to a gene: 6. Germline V lookup: CDR1 KGHSH, CDR2 LQKENI.